Listed below are T cell receptor beta chains from one sample, sequenced in a study of blood T cell repertoires in COVID-19. Measured with immunoSEQ multiplex PCR; TCRdb has only the in-frame clones, and not every one. The sample lists hundreds of thousands of clones, 80% to 90% seen once, with about 6% in the top ten. The sample taken for sequencing was peripheral blood. These TCRs come from an elderly man with acute or convalescent COVID-19. The CDR3 runs from the conserved cysteine through the conserved F or W. The order of the fields is clone size, J gene, V gene, D gene, CDR3 DNA, CDR3 protein. A D gene is named only where the DNA matches it firmly. A row's size may be missing; if present it is once, few, many or a size class.

size: NA
J: TRBJ2-7
V: TRBV20-1
D: NA
DNA: TGCAGTGCTAGTGCTGGGGACATCTCCTACGAGCAGTACTTC
CDR3: CSASAGDISYEQYF

size: NA
J: TRBJ2-2
V: TRBV6-2/TRBV6-3
D: NA
DNA: TGTGCCAGCAGTTACTCGATATCGGGACAGAACACCGGGGAGCTGTTTTTT
CDR3: CASSYSISGQNTGELFF

size: NA
J: TRBJ2-5
V: TRBV2
D: NA
DNA: TGTGCCAGCAGTCCTTCGACTAGTGGGTTTTCTGAGACCCAGTACTTC
CDR3: CASSPSTSGFSETQYF

size: few
J: TRBJ2-7
V: TRBV2
D: TRBD2
DNA: TGTGCCAGCAGTAAACTAGCGGGGCTAATTTACGAGCAGTACTTC
CDR3: CASSKLAGLIYEQYF

size: NA
J: TRBJ2-1
V: TRBV5-1
D: TRBD1
DNA: TGCGCCAGCAGCCCCCCGGGACAGTACAATGAGCAGTTCTTC
CDR3: CASSPPGQYNEQFF

size: NA
J: TRBJ1-5
V: TRBV14
D: NA
DNA: TGTGCCAGCAGCCTCCTTGCAGGGCAGCCCCAGCATTTT
CDR3: CASSLLAGQPQHF

size: NA
J: TRBJ1-5
V: TRBV6-1
D: NA
DNA: TGTGCCAGCAGTGAAGCCGGGGGGAATCAGCCCCAGCATTTT
CDR3: CASSEAGGNQPQHF

size: NA
J: TRBJ2-2
V: TRBV7-3
D: TRBD2
DNA: TGTGCCAGCAGTTCCCCGGGAGGGACTGGGGAGCTGTTTTTT
CDR3: CASSSPGGTGELFF

size: NA
J: TRBJ2-3
V: TRBV6-5
D: NA
DNA: TGTGCCAGCAGTTATATTAGCACAGATACGCAGTATTTT
CDR3: CASSYISTDTQYF

size: once
J: TRBJ2-1
V: TRBV9
D: TRBD2
DNA: TGTGCCAGCAGGGCTAGCGGGGGGATCTACAATGAGCAGTTCTTC
CDR3: CASRASGGIYNEQFF

size: NA
J: TRBJ2-1
V: TRBV12-5
D: TRBD2
DNA: TGTGCTAGTGGTTCTAGACTAGCGGGAGCTGAGCAGTTCTTC
CDR3: CASGSRLAGAEQFF

size: NA
J: TRBJ1-4
V: TRBV23-1
D: NA
DNA: TGCGCCTGTGCGCGGGGGCATAATGAAAAACTGTTTTTT
CDR3: CACARGHNEKLFF

size: NA
J: TRBJ1-5
V: TRBV7-9
D: TRBD1
DNA: TGTGCCAGCAGCCCTGGGACAGGCCGCACCCATCAGCCCCAGCATTTT
CDR3: CASSPGTGRTHQPQHF

size: NA
J: TRBJ2-5
V: TRBV7-9
D: TRBD1
DNA: TGTGCCAGCAGCCCTTGGACAGGCTTGGAGACCCAGTACTTC
CDR3: CASSPWTGLETQYF

size: NA
J: TRBJ2-5
V: TRBV11-2
D: NA
DNA: TGTGCCAGCAGCTCTATCCTCTACCAAGAGACCCAGTACTTC
CDR3: CASSSILYQETQYF

size: NA
J: TRBJ2-5
V: TRBV5-1
D: TRBD2
DNA: TGCGCCAGCAGCCCCCTTGCGCGCCTAGCGGGACCCCAAGAGACCCAGTACTTC
CDR3: CASSPLARLAGPQETQYF

size: NA
J: TRBJ1-2
V: TRBV7-9
D: NA
DNA: TGTGCCAGCAGCTTAGCAGCTGTAAGAGATCGGGGCTACACCTTC
CDR3: CASSLAAVRDRGYTF

size: NA
J: TRBJ2-6
V: TRBV7-2
D: NA
DNA: TGTGCCAGCAGCTTAGGGGGACAATCTGGGGCCAACGTCCTGACTTTC
CDR3: CASSLGGQSGANVLTF

size: NA
J: TRBJ1-2
V: TRBV30
D: NA
DNA: TGTGCCTGGAGGATTCCGGGAAGCGGCTACACCTTC
CDR3: CAWRIPGSGYTF

size: NA
J: TRBJ1-5
V: TRBV5-8
D: NA
DNA: TGTGCCAGCAGCTTCAGGGGCCAGAATCAGCCCCAGCATTTT
CDR3: CASSFRGQNQPQHF

size: NA
J: TRBJ2-1
V: TRBV29-1
D: NA
DNA: TGCAGCGTTCATCCCGGCGGGAATGAGCAGTTCTTC
CDR3: CSVHPGGNEQFF

size: NA
J: TRBJ2-2
V: TRBV6-5
D: NA
DNA: TGTGCCAGCAGTACGGAGGGCAACATCCCGGAGCTGTTTTTT
CDR3: CASSTEGNIPELFF

size: NA
J: TRBJ1-2
V: TRBV24-1
D: TRBD1
DNA: TGTGCCACCAGTGAGGCTAGACAGGGGGGAGCGAGCTACACCTTC
CDR3: CATSEARQGGASYTF

size: NA
J: TRBJ2-1
V: TRBV7-2
D: NA
DNA: TGTGCCAGCAGCTTAGGGGCAGGGATCGTTAATGAGCAGTTCTTC
CDR3: CASSLGAGIVNEQFF

size: NA
J: TRBJ1-4
V: TRBV11-2
D: NA
DNA: TGTGCCAGCAGGACAGTGGGGAATGAAAAACTGTTTTTT
CDR3: CASRTVGNEKLFF

size: NA
J: TRBJ2-5
V: TRBV15
D: TRBD1
DNA: TGTGCCACCAGCGTTAGGACAGGGGGGGAGACCCAGTACTTC
CDR3: CATSVRTGGETQYF

size: NA
J: TRBJ2-2
V: TRBV25-1
D: TRBD2
DNA: TGTGCCAGCGGACGGACTAGCGGGGACACCGGGGAGCTGTTTTTT
CDR3: CASGRTSGDTGELFF

size: NA
J: TRBJ2-1
V: TRBV9
D: TRBD2
DNA: TGTGCCAGCAGCGGGACTAGCGGGAGGCACAATGAGCAGTTCTTC
CDR3: CASSGTSGRHNEQFF

size: NA
J: TRBJ1-2
V: TRBV9
D: TRBD1
DNA: TGTGCCAGCAGCGCCGAGGGGGCCGGCTATGGCTACACCTTC
CDR3: CASSAEGAGYGYTF

size: NA
J: TRBJ1-6
V: TRBV11-3
D: NA
DNA: TGTGCCAGCAGCTCACAACCGGAGAAATCACCCCTCCACTTT
CDR3: CASSSQPEKSPLHF

size: NA
J: TRBJ2-7
V: TRBV5-1
D: TRBD2
DNA: TGCGCCAGCAGCTCGGACCCAACTAGCGGTCTCTACGAGCAGTACTTC
CDR3: CASSSDPTSGLYEQYF

size: NA
J: TRBJ1-6
V: TRBV10-3
D: TRBD1
DNA: TGTGCCATCAGGACAGGGGGCTATAATTCACCCCTCCACTTT
CDR3: CAIRTGGYNSPLHF

size: once
J: TRBJ1-2
V: TRBV7-2
D: NA
DNA: TGTGCCAGCACCCCTGGGTCGGCACAGAACTATGGCTACACCTTC
CDR3: CASTPGSAQNYGYTF

size: NA
J: TRBJ1-5
V: TRBV6-5
D: TRBD1
DNA: TGTGCCAGCAGGATGTCAACAGGGGGCCGGGCAGCCCCAGCATTT
CDR3: CASRMSTGGRAAPAF

size: NA
J: TRBJ2-2
V: TRBV3-1/TRBV3-2
D: NA
DNA: TGTGCCAGCAGCCATCAGGGGTTCACCGGGGAGCTGTTTTTT
CDR3: CASSHQGFTGELFF

size: once
J: TRBJ2-5
V: TRBV6-5
D: TRBD2
DNA: TGTGCCAGCAAGTTTACTAGCGGCCAAGAGACCCAGTACTTC
CDR3: CASKFTSGQETQYF

size: NA
J: TRBJ2-3
V: TRBV5-1
D: NA
DNA: TGCGCCAGCCGACTTCGAGGGATTACCACAGATACGCAGTATTTT
CDR3: CASRLRGITTDTQYF

size: few
J: TRBJ2-1
V: TRBV7-2
D: TRBD2
DNA: TGTGCCAGCAGCTTAGCGGAGAGTCTAGCGGGAGGGCCTTTGGAGTTCTTC
CDR3: CASSLAESLAGGPLEFF

size: few
J: TRBJ1-4
V: TRBV7-2
D: NA
DNA: TGTGCCAGCAGCCCTTCTAGCTTGACTAATGAAAAACTGTTTTTT
CDR3: CASSPSSLTNEKLFF

size: NA
J: TRBJ2-3
V: TRBV5-1
D: NA
DNA: TGCGCCAGCAGCTTGGCCTTACAGGGCCCAGATACGCAGTATTTT
CDR3: CASSLALQGPDTQYF